The sequence of this TCR beta chain was determined in a study of shared clonotypes between healthy human individuals. CD8 cells classed as naive were CD45RO-negative and positively selected for CCR7, excluding terminally differentiated effector memory CD45RA+ cells. Clones were sequenced by immunoSEQ multiplex PCR, and TCRdb holds only the in-frame ones, with some missing. The sample consists of about 680,000 clones, approximately 90% of them appearing once. Regarding this clone: Other nucleotide sequences in the sample specify the same CDR3.

Germline values: CDR1 LNHDA, CDR2 SQIVND (reference sequence). V gave up 1 base and J gave up 2 bases; unmatched junction bases: 2. The CDR3 spans 15 residues. Material for sequencing was naive CD8+ T cells sorted from blood. The chain combines TRBV19 with TRBJ2-1; 7 bases match TRBD2. This sequence was found in a young man in good health. The CDR3, as DNA: TGTGCCAGTAGTATAGTGGCGGGAGCCTACAATGAGCAGTTCTTC. This gives the protein CASSIVAGAYNEQFF.